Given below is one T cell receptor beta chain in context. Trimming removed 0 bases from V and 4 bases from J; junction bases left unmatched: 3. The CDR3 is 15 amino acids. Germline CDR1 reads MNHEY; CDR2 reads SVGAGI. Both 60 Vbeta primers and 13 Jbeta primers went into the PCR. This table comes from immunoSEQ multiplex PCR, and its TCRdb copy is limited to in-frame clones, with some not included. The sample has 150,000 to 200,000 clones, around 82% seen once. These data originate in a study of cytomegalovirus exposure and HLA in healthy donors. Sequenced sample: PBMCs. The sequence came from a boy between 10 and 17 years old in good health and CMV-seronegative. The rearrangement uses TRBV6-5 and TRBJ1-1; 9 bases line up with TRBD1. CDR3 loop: CASSYSTGGRTEAFF. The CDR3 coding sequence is TGTGCCAGCAGTTACTCGACAGGGGGTCGCACTGAAGCTTTCTTT.